This T cell receptor (beta chain) was profiled in a study of beta chain features in type 1 diabetes. Only a few counts were recorded for this clone. As every portion of the isolated RNA was reverse transcribed, the sequencing read expressed TCRB transcripts. TCRdb's copy holds only in-frame clones and misses some; the assay was immunoSEQ multiplex PCR. The table records around 290,000 clones, 8% of them present only once. Purity exceeding 95% was reached by all sorted populations. The specimen sequenced was central memory CD4+ T cells from blood. The sequence was collected from a woman between 18 and 30 years old in good health.

The CDR3 nucleotides are TGTGCCAGCAGTTACAAAGGGCTTGGCTACACCTTC. It codes for CASSYKGLGYTF. The chain links TRBV6-5 to TRBJ1-2; no clear D. Germline assignment: CDR1 MNHEY and CDR2 SVGAGI. The CDR3 is 12 amino acids. V lost 2 bases to trimming and J lost 7 bases, with 8 bases between them.